This paragraph covers one T cell receptor (beta chain) sequence. Seattle researchers signed up patients amid active infection and tracked them longitudinally. This sample is drawn from a study of blood T cell repertoires in COVID-19. V was clipped by 6 bases and J by 0 bases, with 12 bases between them. This CDR3 region has 15 residues. Germline-derived CDR1 and CDR2 are MDHEN and SYDVKM. Measured with immunoSEQ multiplex PCR; TCRdb has only the in-frame clones, and not every one. The sample has fewer than 700,000 clones, 70% to 90% seen once. Sequenced input: peripheral blood. This TCR derives from a woman aged 45-65 years with COVID-19, enrolled during active disease. The V gene is TRBV28, the J gene TRBJ1-3; D might be TRBD1 (6 bases). CDR3 DNA: TGTGCCAGCAGGCACAGGGTCTTCTCTGGAAACACCATATATTTT. Protein sequence: CASRHRVFSGNTIYF. The full variable domain, completed using reference TRBV28 and TRBJ1-3, is DVKVTQSSRYLVKRTGEKVFLECVQDMDHENMFWYRQDPGLGLRLIYFSYDVKMKEKGDIPEGYSVSREKKERFSLILESASTNQTSMYLCASRHRVFSGNTIYFGEGSWLTVV.